This TCR beta chain was captured by sequencing in a study of cytomegalovirus exposure and HLA in healthy donors. For the study at large: From donors who were HLA-typed, an early data release held around 80 million unique TCRs.

PCR amplification relied on 60 Vbeta primers (plus 13 Jbeta primers). Using immunoSEQ multiplex PCR, the repertoire was profiled, and TCRdb retains in-frame clones only, with some absent. The sample shows 130,000 to 150,000 clones, around 77% of them seen only once. Regarding the study as a whole: A later analysis linked 15,000 to 20,000 TCR beta sequences to HLA alleles at 0.05 false discovery rate. Most sequenced TCRs were rare (though some public TCRs occurred in many donors).

Germline-derived CDR1 and CDR2 are SNHLY and FYNNEI. The CDR3 consists of 12 residues. The ends were cut back, 8 bases at V and 2 bases at J, with 10 bases in the middle. Notes on this clone: Its antigen is as yet unknown.

This sequence joins TRBV2 and TRBJ2-7, with D uncertain. The sample was PBMCs. The TCR originated in a woman aged 40 to 50 in good health and CMV-seropositive. Here the CDR3 reads CASHPGPYEQYF. CDR3 sequence (DNA): TGTGCCAGCCACCCAGGCCCCTACGAGCAGTACTTC.